This T cell receptor beta chain was retrieved from a study of Ad26.COV2.S vaccination and SARS-CoV-2 variants. Study background: Once, or twice with 56 days between doses, Ad26.COV2.S was given intramuscularly. Study outcomes and limitations: The analyses of TCR breadth and depth may have understated the size of total T cell responses.

Treatment in this sample: approximately 18 received Ad26.COV2.S at low or high dose, single or two shots; several received placebo; per-sample allocation not given. Collection of samples fell on day 63 after the first vaccine or placebo injection. Germline V gives CDR1 SGHTA, CDR2 FQGNSA. The CDR3 length is 12 residues. V was pared by 2 bases and J by 11 bases, with 10 bases between. Note on this clone: Its antigen is not known.

Profiled with immunoSEQ multiplex PCR; TCRdb holds only in-frame clones, not every one. The sample has about half a million clones; roughly 87% are singletons. The chain employs TRBV7-2 and TRBJ2-1, with D hard to call. The source material was peripheral blood, sampled in a trial of Ad26.COV2.S vaccine versus placebo. This clonotype was obtained from a person aged 18-60 years who received the Ad26.COV2.S COVID-19 vaccine or a placebo. CDR3 in DNA: TGTGCCAGCAGCTTAAGAGGTGGGCAGCAGTTCTTC. Its translation is CASSLRGGQQFF.